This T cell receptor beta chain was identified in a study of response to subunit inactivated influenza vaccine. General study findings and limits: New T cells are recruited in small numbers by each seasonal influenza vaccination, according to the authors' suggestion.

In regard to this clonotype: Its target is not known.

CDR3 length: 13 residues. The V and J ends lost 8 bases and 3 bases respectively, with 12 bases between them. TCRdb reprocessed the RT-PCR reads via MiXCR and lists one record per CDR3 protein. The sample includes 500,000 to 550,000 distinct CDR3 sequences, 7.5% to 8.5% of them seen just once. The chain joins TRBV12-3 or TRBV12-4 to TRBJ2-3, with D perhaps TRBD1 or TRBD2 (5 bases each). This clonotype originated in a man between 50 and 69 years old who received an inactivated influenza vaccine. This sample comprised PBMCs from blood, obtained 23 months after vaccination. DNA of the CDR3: TGTGCCAGCGGGACCTCGATGACAGATACGCAGTATTTT. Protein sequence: CASGTSMTDTQYF.